This T cell receptor (beta chain) was sequenced during a study of cytomegalovirus exposure and HLA in healthy donors. Study results and limitations: Rare TCR sequences predominated, though certain public TCRs were found in many donors. It was reported that the classifier diagnosed cytomegalovirus status with high specificity and sensitivity in both the original and validation cohorts. Researchers catalogued over 150 TCR beta chains as cytomegalovirus-associated.

V was pared by 3 bases and J by 6 bases, with 7 bases of the junction left unmatched. The germline V gene has CDR1 SGDLS and CDR2 YYNGEE. The CDR3 totals 17 residues. Assay: immunoSEQ multiplex PCR; the TCRdb copy retains only in-frame clones and omits some. This sample has about 190,000 clones, with roughly 84% found just once. About this clone itself: Its antigen is unknown.

The sequence was obtained from a man younger than 35 in good health and CMV-seropositive. The V call is TRBV9, the J call TRBJ2-1, with 15 nucleotides matching TRBD2. The sequenced sample was PBMCs. The CDR3 region is CASSEGLAGGPFNEQFF. The CDR3 DNA sequence: TGTGCCAGCAGCGAAGGACTAGCGGGAGGGCCGTTCAATGAGCAGTTCTTC.